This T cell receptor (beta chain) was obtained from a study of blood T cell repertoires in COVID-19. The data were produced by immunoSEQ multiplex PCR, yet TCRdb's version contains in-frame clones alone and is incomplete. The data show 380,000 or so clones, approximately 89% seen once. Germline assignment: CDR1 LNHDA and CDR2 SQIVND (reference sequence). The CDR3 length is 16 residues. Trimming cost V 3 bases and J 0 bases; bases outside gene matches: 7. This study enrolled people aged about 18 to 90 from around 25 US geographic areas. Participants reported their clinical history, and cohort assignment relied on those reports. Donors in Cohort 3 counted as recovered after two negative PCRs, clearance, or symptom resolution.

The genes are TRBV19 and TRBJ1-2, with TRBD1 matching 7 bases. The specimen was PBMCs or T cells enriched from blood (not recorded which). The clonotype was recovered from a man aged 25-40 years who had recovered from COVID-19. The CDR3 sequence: CASSIPDREANYGYTF. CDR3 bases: TGTGCCAGTAGTATCCCCGACAGGGAAGCTAACTATGGCTACACCTTC. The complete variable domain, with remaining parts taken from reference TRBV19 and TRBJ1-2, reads DGGITQSPKYLFRKEGQNVTLSCEQNLNHDAMYWYRQDPGQGLRLIYYSQIVNDFQKGDIAEGYSVSREKKESFPLTVTSAQKNPTAFYLCASSIPDREANYGYTFGSGTRLTVV.